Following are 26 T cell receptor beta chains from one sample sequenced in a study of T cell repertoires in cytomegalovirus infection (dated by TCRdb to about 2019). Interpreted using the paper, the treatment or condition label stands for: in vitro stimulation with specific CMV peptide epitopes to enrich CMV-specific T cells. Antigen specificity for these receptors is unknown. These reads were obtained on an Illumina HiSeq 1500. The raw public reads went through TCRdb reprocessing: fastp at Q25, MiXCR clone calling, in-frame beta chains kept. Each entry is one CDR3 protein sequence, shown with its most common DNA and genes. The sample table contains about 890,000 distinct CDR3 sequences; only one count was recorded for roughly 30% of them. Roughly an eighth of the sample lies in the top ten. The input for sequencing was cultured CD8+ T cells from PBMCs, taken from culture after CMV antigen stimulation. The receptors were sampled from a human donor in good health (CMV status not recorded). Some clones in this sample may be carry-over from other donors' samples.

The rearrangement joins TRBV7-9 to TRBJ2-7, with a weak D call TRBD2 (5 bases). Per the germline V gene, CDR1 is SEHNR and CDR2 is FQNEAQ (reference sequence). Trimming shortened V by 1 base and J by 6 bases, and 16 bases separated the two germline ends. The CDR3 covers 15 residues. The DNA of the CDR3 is TGTGCCAGCAGCTTAGGTAGCGCTAGATGGACCGAGCAGTACTTC. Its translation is CASSLGSARWTEQYF.

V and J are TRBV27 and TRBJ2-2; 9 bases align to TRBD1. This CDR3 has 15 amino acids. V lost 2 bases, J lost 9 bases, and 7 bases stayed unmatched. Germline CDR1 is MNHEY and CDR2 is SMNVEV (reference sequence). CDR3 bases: TGTGCCAGCAGTTTAGACAGGGGGTACAGAAGGGAGCTGTTTTTT. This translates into CASSLDRGYRRELFF.

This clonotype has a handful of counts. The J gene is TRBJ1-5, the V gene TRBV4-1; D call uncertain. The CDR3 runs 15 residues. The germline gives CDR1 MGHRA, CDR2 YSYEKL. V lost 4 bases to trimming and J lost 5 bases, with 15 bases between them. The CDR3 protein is CASSPTNIGDQPQHF. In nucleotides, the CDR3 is TGCGCCAGCAGCCCAACTAATATTGGCGATCAGCCCCAGCATTTT.

The CDR3 sequence is CASMQGRQGPRDTQYF. DNA of the CDR3: TGTGCCAGCATGCAAGGCAGACAGGGACCTCGGGATACGCAGTATTTT. The chain uses TRBV2 and TRBJ2-3, with TRBD1 matching over 7 bases. J was trimmed by 6 bases and V by 7 bases; bases with no gene match: 16. CDR1 SNHLY and CDR2 FYNNEI come from the germline V gene. The CDR3 extends over 16 amino acids.

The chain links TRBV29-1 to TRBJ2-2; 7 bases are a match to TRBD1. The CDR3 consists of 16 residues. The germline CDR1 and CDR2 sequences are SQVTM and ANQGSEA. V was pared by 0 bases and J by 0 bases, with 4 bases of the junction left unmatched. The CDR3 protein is CSVEEVDRTNTGELFF. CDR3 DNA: TGCAGCGTTGAAGAGGTGGACAGGACGAACACCGGGGAGCTGTTTTTT.

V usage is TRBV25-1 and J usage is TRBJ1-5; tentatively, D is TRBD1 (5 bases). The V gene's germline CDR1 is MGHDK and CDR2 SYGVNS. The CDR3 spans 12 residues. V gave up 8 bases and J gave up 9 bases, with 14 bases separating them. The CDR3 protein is CASGGDSGPQHF. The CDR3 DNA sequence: TGTGCCAGCGGGGGGGATTCGGGGCCCCAGCATTTT.

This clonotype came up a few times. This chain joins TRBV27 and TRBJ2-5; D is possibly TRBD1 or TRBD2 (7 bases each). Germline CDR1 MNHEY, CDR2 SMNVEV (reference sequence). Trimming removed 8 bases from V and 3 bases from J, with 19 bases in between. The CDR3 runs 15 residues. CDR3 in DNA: TGTGCCAGCGGACTAGGGACAGATTTTGAAGAGACCCAGTACTTC. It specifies CASGLGTDFEETQYF.

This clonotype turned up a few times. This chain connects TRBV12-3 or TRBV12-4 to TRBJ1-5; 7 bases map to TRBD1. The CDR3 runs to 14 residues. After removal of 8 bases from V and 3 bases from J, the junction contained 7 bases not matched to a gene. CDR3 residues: CASGETGNNQPQHF. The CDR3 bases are TGTGCCAGCGGGGAGACAGGGAACAATCAGCCCCAGCATTTT.

The CDR3 nucleotides read TGTGCCAGCTCTACCCAGGAGGGTAAGAGCTCCTACAATGAGCAGTTCTTC. This translates into CASSTQEGKSSYNEQFF. The rearrangement links TRBV27 to TRBJ2-1; maybe TRBD2 (6 bases). Trimming shortened V by 8 bases and J by 0 bases, and 20 bases separated the two germline ends. The CDR3 consists of 17 residues. Germline CDR1 and CDR2: MNHEY and SMNVEV (reference sequence).

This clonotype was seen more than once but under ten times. The CDR3 protein is CASSQGVGGSSNQPQHF. The CDR3 DNA reads as TGCGCCAGCAGCCAAGGGGTCGGGGGCTCTAGCAATCAGCCCCAGCATTTT. This chain links TRBV4-3 with TRBJ1-5; weak D call: TRBD1 (6 bases). The CDR3 has 17 residues. V was shortened by 1 base and J by 0 bases, with 13 bases between the two germline ends. Germline V CDR1 and CDR2: LGHNA, YSLEER.

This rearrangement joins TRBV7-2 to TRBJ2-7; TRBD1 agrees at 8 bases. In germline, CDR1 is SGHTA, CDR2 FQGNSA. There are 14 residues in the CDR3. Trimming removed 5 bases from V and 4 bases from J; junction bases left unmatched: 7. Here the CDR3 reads CASSLGQGNYEQYV. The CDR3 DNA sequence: TGTGCCAGCAGCCTAGGACAGGGTAATTACGAGCAGTACGTC.

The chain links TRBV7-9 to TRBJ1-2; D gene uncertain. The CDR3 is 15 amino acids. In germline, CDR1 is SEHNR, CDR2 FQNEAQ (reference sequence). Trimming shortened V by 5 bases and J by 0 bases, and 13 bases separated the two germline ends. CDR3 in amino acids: CASSDKPRANYGYTF. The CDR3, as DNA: TGTGCCAGCAGCGATAAACCGAGAGCTAACTATGGCTACACCTTC. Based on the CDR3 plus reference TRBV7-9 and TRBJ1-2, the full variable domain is DTGVSQNPRHKITKRGQNVTFRCDPISEHNRLYWYRQTLGQGPEFLTYFQNEAQLEKSRLLSDRFSAERPKGSFSTLEIQRTEQGDSAMYLCASSDKPRANYGYTFGSGTRLTVV.

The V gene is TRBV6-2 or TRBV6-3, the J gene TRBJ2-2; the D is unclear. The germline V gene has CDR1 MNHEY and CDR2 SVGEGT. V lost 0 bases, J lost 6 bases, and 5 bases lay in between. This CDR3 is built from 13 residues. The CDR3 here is CASSYSLAGELFF. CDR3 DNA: TGTGCCAGCAGTTACTCTCTGGCCGGGGAGCTGTTTTTT.

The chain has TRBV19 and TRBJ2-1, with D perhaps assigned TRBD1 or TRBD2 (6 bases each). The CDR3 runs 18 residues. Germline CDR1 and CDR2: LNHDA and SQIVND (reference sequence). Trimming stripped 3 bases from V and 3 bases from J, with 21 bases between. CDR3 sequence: CASSIEEGGHPLYNEQFF. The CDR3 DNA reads TGTGCCAGTAGTATTGAAGAGGGGGGACATCCACTCTACAATGAGCAGTTCTTC.

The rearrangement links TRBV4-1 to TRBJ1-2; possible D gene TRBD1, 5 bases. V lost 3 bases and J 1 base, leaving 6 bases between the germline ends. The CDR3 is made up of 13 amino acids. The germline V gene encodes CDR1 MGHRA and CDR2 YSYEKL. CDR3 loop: CASSQDNNYGYTF. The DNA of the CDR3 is TGCGCCAGCAGCCAGGACAATAACTATGGCTACACCTTC.

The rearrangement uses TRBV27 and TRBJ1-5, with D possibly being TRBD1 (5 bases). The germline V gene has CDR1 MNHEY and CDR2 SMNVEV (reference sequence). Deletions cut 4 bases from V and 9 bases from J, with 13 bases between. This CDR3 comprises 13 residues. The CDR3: CASSYRLDRPQHF. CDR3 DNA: TGTGCCAGCAGTTACAGGCTGGATCGGCCCCAGCATTTT.

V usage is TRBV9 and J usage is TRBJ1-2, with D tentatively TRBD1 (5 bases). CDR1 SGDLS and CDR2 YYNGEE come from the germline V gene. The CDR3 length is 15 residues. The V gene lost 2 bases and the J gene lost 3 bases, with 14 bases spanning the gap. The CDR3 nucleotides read TGTGCCAGCAGCGTCGGCAGGGACTGGGACTATGGCTACACCTTC. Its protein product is CASSVGRDWDYGYTF.

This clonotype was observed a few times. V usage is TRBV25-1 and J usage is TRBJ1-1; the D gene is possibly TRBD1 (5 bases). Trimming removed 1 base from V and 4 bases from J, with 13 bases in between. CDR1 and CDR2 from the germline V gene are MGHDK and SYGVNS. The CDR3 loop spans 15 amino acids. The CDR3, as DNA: TGTGCCAGCAGTGAATTTGACAGCCCGGGCACTGAAGCTTTCTTT. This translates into CASSEFDSPGTEAFF.

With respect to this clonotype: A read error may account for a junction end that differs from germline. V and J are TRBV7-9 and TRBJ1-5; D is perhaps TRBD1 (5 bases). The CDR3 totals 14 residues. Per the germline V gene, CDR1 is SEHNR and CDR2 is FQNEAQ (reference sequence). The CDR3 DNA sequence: TGTGTCAGCAGCCGGGGACGGACCAATCAGCCCCAGCATTTT. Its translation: CVSSRGRTNQPQHF.

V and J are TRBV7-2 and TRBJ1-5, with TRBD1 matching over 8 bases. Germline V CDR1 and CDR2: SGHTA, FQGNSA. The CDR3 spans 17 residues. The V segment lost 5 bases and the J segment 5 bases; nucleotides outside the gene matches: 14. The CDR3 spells CASSPYATGTGYQPQHF. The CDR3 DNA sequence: TGTGCCAGCAGCCCCTATGCCACCGGGACAGGTTATCAGCCCCAGCATTTT. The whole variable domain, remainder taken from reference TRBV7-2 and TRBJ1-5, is GAGVSQSPSNKVTEKGKDVELRCDPISGHTALYWYRQSLGQGLEFLIYFQGNSAPDKSGLPSDRFSAERTGGSVSTLTIQRTQQEDSAVYLCASSPYATGTGYQPQHFGDGTRLSIL.

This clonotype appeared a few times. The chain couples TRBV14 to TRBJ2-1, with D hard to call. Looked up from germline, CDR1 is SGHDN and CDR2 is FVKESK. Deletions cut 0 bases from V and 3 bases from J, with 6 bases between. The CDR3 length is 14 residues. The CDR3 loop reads CASSQDYSYNEQFF. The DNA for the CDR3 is TGTGCCAGCAGCCAAGATTACAGCTACAATGAGCAGTTCTTC.

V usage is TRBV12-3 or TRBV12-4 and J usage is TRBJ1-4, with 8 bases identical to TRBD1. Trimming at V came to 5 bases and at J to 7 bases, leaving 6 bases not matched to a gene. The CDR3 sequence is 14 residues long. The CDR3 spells CASSTRDRREKLFF. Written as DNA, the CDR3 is TGTGCCAGCAGTACCCGGGACAGGCGTGAAAAACTGTTTTTT.

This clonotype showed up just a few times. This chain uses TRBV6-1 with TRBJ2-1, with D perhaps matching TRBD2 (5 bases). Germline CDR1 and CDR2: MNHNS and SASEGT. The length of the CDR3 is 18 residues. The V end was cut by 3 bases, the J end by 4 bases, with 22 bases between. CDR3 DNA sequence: TGTGCCAGCAGTGATTTTGCCCCCTGGACTCTCGAATACAATGAGCAGTTCTTC. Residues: CASSDFAPWTLEYNEQFF.

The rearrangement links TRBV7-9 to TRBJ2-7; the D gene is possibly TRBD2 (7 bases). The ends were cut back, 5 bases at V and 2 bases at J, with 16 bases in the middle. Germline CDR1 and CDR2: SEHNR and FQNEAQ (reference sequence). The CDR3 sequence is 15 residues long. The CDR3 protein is CASSPTGGRTYEQYV. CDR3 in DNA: TGTGCCAGCAGCCCCACGGGGGGCCGGACCTACGAGCAGTACGTC.

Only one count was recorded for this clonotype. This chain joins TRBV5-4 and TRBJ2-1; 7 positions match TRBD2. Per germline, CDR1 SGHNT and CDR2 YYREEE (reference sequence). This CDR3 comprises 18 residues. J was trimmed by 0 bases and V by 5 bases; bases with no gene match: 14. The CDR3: CASRFGRLAESSYNEQFF. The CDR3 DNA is TGTGCCAGCAGATTCGGGAGGCTAGCGGAGAGCTCCTACAATGAGCAGTTCTTC.

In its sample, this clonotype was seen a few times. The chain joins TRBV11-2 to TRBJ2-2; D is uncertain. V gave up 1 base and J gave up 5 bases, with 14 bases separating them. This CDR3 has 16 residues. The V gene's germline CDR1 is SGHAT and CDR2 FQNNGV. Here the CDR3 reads CASSLAPGSGTGELFF. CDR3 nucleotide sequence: TGTGCCAGCAGCTTAGCCCCAGGCTCCGGAACCGGGGAGCTGTTTTTT.